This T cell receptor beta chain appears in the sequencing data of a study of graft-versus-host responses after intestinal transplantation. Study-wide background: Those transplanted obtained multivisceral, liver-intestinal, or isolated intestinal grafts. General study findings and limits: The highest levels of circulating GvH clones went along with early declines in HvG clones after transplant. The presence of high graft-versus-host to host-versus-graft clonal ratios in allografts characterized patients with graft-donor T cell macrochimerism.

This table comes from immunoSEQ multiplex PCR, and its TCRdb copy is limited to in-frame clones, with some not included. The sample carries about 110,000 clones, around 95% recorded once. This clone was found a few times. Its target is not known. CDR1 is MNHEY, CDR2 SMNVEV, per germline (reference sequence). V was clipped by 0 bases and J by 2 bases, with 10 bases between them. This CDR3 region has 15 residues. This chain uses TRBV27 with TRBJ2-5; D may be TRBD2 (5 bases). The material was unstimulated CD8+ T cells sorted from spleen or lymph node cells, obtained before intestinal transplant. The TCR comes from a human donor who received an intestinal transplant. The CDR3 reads CASSLSASPQETQYF. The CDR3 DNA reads TGTGCCAGCAGTTTATCGGCTAGCCCACAAGAGACCCAGTACTTC.